The 9 T cell receptor beta chains presented below share a single source sample, sequenced in a study of cytomegalovirus exposure and HLA in healthy donors. The primer mix had 60 Vbeta and 13 Jbeta primers. Assay used: immunoSEQ multiplex PCR; TCRdb lists only in-frame clones, some missing. The repertoire includes around 150,000 clones, approximately 80% of them detected once, and around 1.7% sits in the top ten. The source material was PBMCs. All receptors come from a middle-aged woman in good health and CMV-seronegative.

This chain uses TRBV5-1 with TRBJ2-1; 10 nucleotides match TRBD2. Germline CDR1 SGHRS, CDR2 YFSETQ. After removal of 0 bases from V and 3 bases from J, the junction contained 6 bases not matched to a gene. The CDR3 is 17 residues long. CDR3 in DNA: TGCGCCAGCAGCTTGGAACTAGCGGGGCCCAACTACAATGAGCAGTTCTTC. Translating it yields CASSLELAGPNYNEQFF.

The rearrangement joins TRBV18 to TRBJ1-2, with 8 bases identical to TRBD1. From germline, CDR1 is KGHSH and CDR2 LQKENI. The trim removed 6 bases at V and 0 bases at J, leaving 9 bases unmatched. CDR3 length equals 16 residues. The CDR3: CASSLQGANANYGYTF. CDR3 bases: TGTGCCAGCTCGCTGCAGGGGGCGAACGCTAACTATGGCTACACCTTC.

The chain uses TRBV21-1 and TRBJ2-5; the D call TRBD1 from the table was never checked on the DNA. TRBV21-1 is recorded as a pseudogene. The CDR3 runs to 15 residues. In nucleotides, the CDR3 is TGTGCCACCATAGTAAGGACAGGGCATGGGGAGACCCAGTACTTC. Protein product: CATIVRTGHGETQYF.

The rearrangement uses TRBV5-4 and TRBJ1-1; TRBD1 matches 10 bases. The V gene end was trimmed by 3 bases and the J gene end by 1 base; junction bases not matched to a gene: 3. The CDR3 totals 15 residues. Looked up from germline, CDR1 is SGHNT and CDR2 is YYREEE (reference sequence). CDR3 bases: TGTGCCAGCAGCTCCAGGACAGGGGGGAACACTGAAGCTTTCTTT. This translates into CASSSRTGGNTEAFF.

This clone appeared a single time. The chain combines TRBV10-3 with TRBJ1-2; 7 nucleotides align to TRBD1. CDR1 is ENHRY, CDR2 SYGVKD, per germline. V shed 2 bases and J 2 bases; nucleotides not matched to a gene: 2. This CDR3 has 14 residues. The CDR3 protein is CAISEAQGNYGYTF. In DNA, the CDR3 is TGTGCCATCAGTGAGGCACAGGGGAACTATGGCTACACCTTC.

The V call is TRBV10-2, the J call TRBJ2-3; the D is unclear. This CDR3 spans 11 amino acids. CDR1 and CDR2 from the germline V gene are WSHSY and SAAADI. The ends were cut back, 2 bases at V and 6 bases at J, with 3 bases in the middle. The CDR3 region is CASSEQDTQYF. In DNA form, the CDR3 reads TGCGCCAGCAGTGAGCAGGATACGCAGTATTTT.

The gene calls are TRBV7-8 and TRBJ2-5; no reliable D call. This CDR3 spans 13 amino acids. The germline V and J ends were trimmed by 1 base and 2 bases, with 5 bases remaining between them. Per the germline V gene, CDR1 is SGHVS and CDR2 is FQNEAQ. CDR3 residues: CASSLEQQETQYF. The CDR3 DNA reads as TGTGCCAGCAGCTTAGAACAACAAGAGACCCAGTACTTC.

V and J are TRBV30 and TRBJ2-6; D unclear. V was clipped by 3 bases and J by 2 bases, with 5 bases between them. The CDR3 has 13 amino acids. From germline, CDR1 is GTSNPN and CDR2 SVGIG (reference sequence). CDR3 sequence (DNA): TGTGCCTGGAGCATTGCTGGGGCCAACGTCCTGACTTTC. Translated, it gives CAWSIAGANVLTF.

The chain is built from TRBV6-1 and TRBJ1-1; D is undetermined. Germline CDR1 is MNHNS and CDR2 is SASEGT. This CDR3 spans 12 amino acids. V was pared by 4 bases and J by 5 bases, with 8 bases between. The CDR3 region is CASSVSRTEAFF. The CDR3 DNA follows: TGTGCCAGCAGTGTGAGTAGAACTGAAGCTTTCTTT.